This note documents a single T cell receptor beta chain sequence. Its antigen is still unknown. Positively selected for CCR7, the CD45RO-negative cells used as naive CD8 cells excluded terminally differentiated effector memory CD45RA+ cells. Sorted subsets were amplified in replicate PCRs using 200 ng DNA, approximately 30,000 T cell genomes. Generated by immunoSEQ multiplex PCR, the TCRdb table keeps only in-frame clones and is missing some. The sample lists about 2.1 million clones; 85% to 95% were seen once. This entry is derived from a study of shared clonotypes between healthy human individuals. For the study at large: Per-donor plates numbered three CD4 naive, three CD4 memory, two CD8 naive and one CD8 memory.

V was cut by 4 bases and J by 3 bases, with 9 bases left in between. CDR1 and CDR2 (germline): LGHNA, YNFKEQ. The CDR3 consists of 14 residues. Study observations and caveats: Memory subsets generally showed smaller estimated richness than naive subsets did.

The rearrangement links TRBV4-2 to TRBJ2-2, with no clear D. Sequences were obtained from naive CD8+ T cells from PBMCs. The receptor was derived from a man between 18 and 35 years old in good health. Some clones in this sample may be carry-over from other donors' samples. CDR3 protein: CASSRAKDTGELFF. In nucleotides, the CDR3 is TGTGCCAGCAGCCGGGCGAAGGACACCGGGGAGCTGTTTTTT.